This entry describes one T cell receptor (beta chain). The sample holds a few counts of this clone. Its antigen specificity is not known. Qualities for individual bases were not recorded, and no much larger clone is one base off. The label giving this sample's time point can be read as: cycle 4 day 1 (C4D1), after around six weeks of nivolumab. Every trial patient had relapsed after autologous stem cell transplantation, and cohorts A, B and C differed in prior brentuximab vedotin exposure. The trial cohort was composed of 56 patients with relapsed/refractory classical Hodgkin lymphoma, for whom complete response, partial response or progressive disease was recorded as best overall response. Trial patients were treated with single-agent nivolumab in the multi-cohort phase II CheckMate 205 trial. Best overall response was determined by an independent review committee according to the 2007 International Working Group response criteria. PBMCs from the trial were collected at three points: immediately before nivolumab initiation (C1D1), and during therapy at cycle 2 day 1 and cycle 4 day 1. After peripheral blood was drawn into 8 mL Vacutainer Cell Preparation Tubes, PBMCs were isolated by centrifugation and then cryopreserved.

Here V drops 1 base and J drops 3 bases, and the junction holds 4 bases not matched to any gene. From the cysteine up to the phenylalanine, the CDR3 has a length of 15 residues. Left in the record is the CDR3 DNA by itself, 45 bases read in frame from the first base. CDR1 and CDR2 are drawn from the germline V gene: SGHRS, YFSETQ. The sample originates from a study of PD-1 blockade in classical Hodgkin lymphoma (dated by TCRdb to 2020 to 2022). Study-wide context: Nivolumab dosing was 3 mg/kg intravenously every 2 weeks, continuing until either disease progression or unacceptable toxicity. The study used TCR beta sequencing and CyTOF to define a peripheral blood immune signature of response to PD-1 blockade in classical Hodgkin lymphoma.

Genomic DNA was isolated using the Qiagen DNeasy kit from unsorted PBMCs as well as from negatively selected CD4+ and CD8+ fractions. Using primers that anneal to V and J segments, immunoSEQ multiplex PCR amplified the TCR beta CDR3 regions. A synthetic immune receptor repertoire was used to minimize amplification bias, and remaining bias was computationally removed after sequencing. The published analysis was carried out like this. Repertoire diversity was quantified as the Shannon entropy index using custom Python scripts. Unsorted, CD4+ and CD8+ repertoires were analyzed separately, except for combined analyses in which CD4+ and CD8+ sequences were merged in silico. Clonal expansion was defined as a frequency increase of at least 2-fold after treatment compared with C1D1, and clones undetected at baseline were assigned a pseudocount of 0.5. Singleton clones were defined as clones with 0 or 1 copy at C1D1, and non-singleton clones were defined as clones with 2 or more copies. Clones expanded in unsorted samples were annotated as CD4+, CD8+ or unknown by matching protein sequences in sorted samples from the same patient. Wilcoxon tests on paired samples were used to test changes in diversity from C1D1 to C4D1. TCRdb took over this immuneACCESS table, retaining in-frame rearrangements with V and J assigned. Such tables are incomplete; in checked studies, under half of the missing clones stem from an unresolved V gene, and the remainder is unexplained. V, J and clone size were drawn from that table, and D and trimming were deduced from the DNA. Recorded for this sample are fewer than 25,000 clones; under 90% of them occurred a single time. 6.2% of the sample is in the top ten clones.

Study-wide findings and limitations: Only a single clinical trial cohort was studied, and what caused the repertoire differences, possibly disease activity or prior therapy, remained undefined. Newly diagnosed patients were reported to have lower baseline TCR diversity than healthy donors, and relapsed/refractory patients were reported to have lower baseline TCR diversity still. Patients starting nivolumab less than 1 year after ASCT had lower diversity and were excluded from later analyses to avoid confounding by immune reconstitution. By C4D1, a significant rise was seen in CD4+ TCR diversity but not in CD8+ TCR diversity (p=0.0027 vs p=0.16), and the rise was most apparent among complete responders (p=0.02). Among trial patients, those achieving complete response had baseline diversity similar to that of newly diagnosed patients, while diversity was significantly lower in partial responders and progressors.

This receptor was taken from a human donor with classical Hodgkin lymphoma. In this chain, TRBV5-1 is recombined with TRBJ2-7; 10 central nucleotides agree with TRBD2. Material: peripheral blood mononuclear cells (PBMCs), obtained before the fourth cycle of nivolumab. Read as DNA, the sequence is TGCGCCAGCAGCTTGACCAGCGGGAGGGGCTACGAGCAGTACTTC. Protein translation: CASSLTSGRGYEQYF.